The rows below give T cell receptor beta chains drawn from one sample of a study of blood T cell repertoires in COVID-19. Libraries were prepared by immunoSEQ multiplex PCR; TCRdb keeps only in-frame clonotypes and omits some of them. Among approximately 110,000 clones listed, about 91% were seen once. The sample comprised peripheral blood. Every receptor here comes from a woman aged 45-65 years with active or convalescent COVID-19. CDR3s leave out the opening cysteine and the closing phenylalanine or tryptophan. Not all rows give a size; the values are once, few, many and, for expanded clones, a class.

V gene,clone size,J gene,CDR3 length,CDR3 protein
TRBV19,.,TRBJ2-3,16,ASSISQGLTGSTDTQY
TRBV5-1,.,TRBJ2-5,13,ASSLAETGVETQY
TRBV7-9,.,TRBJ2-7,11,ASSPSDSYEQY
TRBV6-2/TRBV6-3,.,TRBJ2-7,20,ASSRGETGIGLAGARTYEQY
TRBV5-6,.,TRBJ2-7,11,ASSSTGGAEQY
TRBV21-1,.,TRBJ1-3,13,ASSPRTGKGNTIY
TRBV18,.,TRBJ2-1,12,ASSPGQAYNEQF
TRBV3-1/TRBV3-2,.,TRBJ1-6,13,ASSQDGVNNSPLH
TRBV28,few,TRBJ1-6,12,ASSEPGQNSPLH
TRBV15,.,TRBJ2-7,13,ATSRGTSGSYEQY
TRBV9,.,TRBJ2-2,16,ASSVGGGSGSWSGELF
TRBV14,.,TRBJ2-7,16,ASSPQDSGRALPYEQY
TRBV6-5,.,TRBJ2-7,13,ASKRKREGIDEQY
TRBV5-4,.,TRBJ2-1,12,ASSGTSGSREQF
TRBV28,.,TRBJ2-1,11,ASRMDSYNEQF
TRBV7-3,.,TRBJ2-3,12,ASSTTRNTDTQY
TRBV19,few,TRBJ2-7,13,ASSPLAGGLYEQY
TRBV27,.,TRBJ2-7,15,ASSLEGRSGRPYEQY
TRBV28,.,TRBJ2-1,15,ASSPQGKWIEDGHQF
TRBV24-1,.,TRBJ2-7,14,ATSDQGTGDSYEQY
TRBV24-1,.,TRBJ2-1,13,ATTHSGKANNEQF
TRBV6-5,once,TRBJ1-1,11,ASSREGWTEAF
TRBV3-1/TRBV3-2,.,TRBJ2-5,13,ASSTRTSGKETQY
TRBV24-1,once,TRBJ2-3,14,ATSLGGGLSTDTQY
TRBV5-1,.,TRBJ1-1,12,ASSDDRGVTEAF